This T cell receptor (beta chain) comes out of a study of blood T cell repertoires in COVID-19. The table came from immunoSEQ multiplex PCR; TCRdb's copy has only in-frame clones and leaves some out. The sample lists roughly 150,000 clones; approximately 85% were seen once. Trimming removed 0 bases from V and 12 bases from J, with 14 bases in between. Germline loops: CDR1 LNHNV, CDR2 YYDKDF (reference sequence). CDR3 size: 13 residues. The sequenced sample was peripheral blood. The clonotype comes from an elderly man with COVID-19, enrolled during active disease. The chain combines TRBV15 with TRBJ1-2; D perhaps matches TRBD1 (6 bases). CDR3 amino acids: CATSRDLGGGNTF. CDR3 DNA sequence: TGTGCCACCAGCAGAGATTTAGGGGGGGGGAACACCTTC.